Below, 8 T cell receptor beta chains from the same sample are listed, as sequenced in a study of shared clonotypes between healthy human individuals (dated by TCRdb to the early 2020s). Libraries were prepared through the immunoSEQ multiplex PCR assay. This is the immuneACCESS table as TCRdb keeps it, with only in-frame sequences that have V and J called. A part of the clones is gone; compared with another copy, unresolved V genes explain less than half, and the rest is unexplained. The sample table holds some 2.3 million clones, of which 80% to 95% were seen once. Of the sample, about 0.37% is held by the ten largest clones. Sequencing was done on a sample of naive CD4+ T cells from PBMCs. This specimen's cell subset or site label, per the study, means: CD45RA+ positively selected. Receptors originate from a young man in good health. Some clones in this sample may be carry-over from other donors' samples.

The chain links TRBV4-2 to TRBJ1-1; no reliable D call. The CDR3 covers 17 residues. Deletions cut 0 bases from V and 3 bases from J, with 17 bases between. The V gene's germline CDR1 is LGHNA and CDR2 YNFKEQ. The CDR3: CASSQESRRQEDTEAFF. For the CDR3, the DNA is TGTGCCAGCAGCCAAGAGAGCAGGAGACAAGAGGACACTGAAGCTTTCTTT.

The CDR3 is CASSPIGSGRGYEQFF. In DNA, the CDR3 is TGTGCCAGCAGCCCGATCGGAAGCGGTAGGGGGTATGAGCAGTTCTTC. The chain employs TRBV7-2 and TRBJ2-1, with a tentative D call TRBD1 (6 bases). The CDR3 has 16 amino acids. The V end was cut by 5 bases, the J end by 8 bases, with 22 bases between. The germline V gene has CDR1 SGHTA and CDR2 FQGNSA.

This clone is a singleton in its sample. This chain connects TRBV7-2 to TRBJ2-7, with D maybe TRBD2 (6 bases). V gave up 4 bases and J gave up 4 bases, with 14 bases separating them. This CDR3 has 14 amino acids. CDR1 and CDR2 from the germline V gene are SGHTA and FQGNSA. The DNA for the CDR3 is TGTGCCAGCAGCTCAATAGCGGTACCGTACGAGCAGTACTTC. Translating it yields CASSSIAVPYEQYF. Complete variable domain (other parts from reference TRBV7-2 and TRBJ2-7): GAGVSQSPSNKVTEKGKDVELRCDPISGHTALYWYRQSLGQGLEFLIYFQGNSAPDKSGLPSDRFSAERTGGSVSTLTIQRTQQEDSAVYLCASSSIAVPYEQYFGPGTRLTVT.

The chain employs TRBV30 and TRBJ2-7; maybe TRBD2 (6 bases). Trimming removed 1 base at V and 5 bases at J, with 12 bases between. Germline lookup yields CDR1 GTSNPN and CDR2 SVGIG (reference sequence). The CDR3 contains 13 residues. CDR3 sequence reads: CAWSARGSHEQYF. CDR3 coding DNA: TGTGCCTGGAGTGCTCGGGGGTCCCACGAGCAGTACTTC. The entire variable domain, with the rest obtained from reference TRBV30 and TRBJ2-7, is as follows: SQTIHQWPATLVQPVGSPLSLECTVEGTSNPNLYWYRQAAGRGLQLLFYSVGIGQISSEVPQNLSASRPQDRQFILSSKKLLLSDSGFYLCAWSARGSHEQYFGPGTRLTVT.

J is TRBJ2-1 and V is TRBV7-2, with 13 nucleotides matching TRBD2. The CDR3 covers 15 residues. The V segment lost 5 bases and the J segment 7 bases; nucleotides outside the gene matches: 5. CDR1 and CDR2 (germline): SGHTA, FQGNSA. The CDR3 here is CASSPGTSGANEQFF. The CDR3 DNA is TGTGCCAGCAGCCCGGGGACTAGCGGGGCTAATGAGCAGTTCTTC.

Note on this clone: Within the sample, other DNA sequences also encode this same CDR3. This chain connects TRBV6-1 to TRBJ1-2, with a tentative D call TRBD1 (5 bases). The CDR3 consists of 12 residues. Germline assignment: CDR1 MNHNS and CDR2 SASEGT. Deletions cut 2 bases from V and 7 bases from J, with 8 bases between. In DNA form, the CDR3 reads TGTGCCAGCAGTGAATGGGGCGGTGGCTACACCTTC. It yields the protein CASSEWGGGYTF.

The rearrangement links TRBV21-1 to TRBJ2-7; the D call of TRBD1 is as the table states it, not checked on the DNA. TRBV21-1 is given as a pseudogene. The CDR3 is 18 amino acids. CDR3 protein: CASISTSAGKDLIYEQYF. The CDR3 region has the DNA TGTGCCAGCATTTCAACGTCGGCAGGGAAAGACCTTATCTACGAGCAGTACTTC.

The chain couples TRBV7-3 to TRBJ2-3; D could derive from TRBD1 or TRBD2 (5 bases each). Deletions cut 6 bases from V and 2 bases from J, with 15 bases between. Germline V gene sequence: CDR1 SGHTA, CDR2 FQGTGA. The CDR3 loop spans 15 amino acids. CDR3 nucleotide sequence: TGTGCCAGCAGTCGGGACGGACTCTTCACAGATACGCAGTATTTT. Residues: CASSRDGLFTDTQYF.